Below, 28 T cell receptor beta chains from the same sample are listed, as sequenced in a study of blood T cell repertoires in COVID-19. Assay: immunoSEQ multiplex PCR; the TCRdb copy retains only in-frame clones and omits some. The table records some 400,000 clones, 80% to 90% of them present only once. Sequencing used peripheral blood. The receptor set was obtained from a woman in her twenties or thirties with COVID-19, enrolled during active disease.

The V gene is TRBV11-2, the J gene TRBJ2-2, with D tentatively TRBD2 (5 bases). This CDR3 region has 15 residues. V was clipped by 1 base and J by 1 base, with 7 bases between them. Germline CDR1 and CDR2: SGHAT and FQNNGV. The CDR3 region has the DNA TGTGCCAGCAGCTTAGCTAGCATGAACACCGGGGAGCTGTTTTTT. Protein product: CASSLASMNTGELFF.

The chain joins TRBV7-2 to TRBJ2-2; TRBD1 aligns across 9 bases. This CDR3 has 16 amino acids. Germline V gene lookup returns CDR1 SGHTA and CDR2 FQGNSA. V gave up 5 bases and J gave up 7 bases; unmatched junction bases: 11. CDR3 protein: CASSPGQGPYGGELFF. The CDR3 bases are TGTGCCAGCAGCCCGGGACAGGGCCCGTATGGCGGGGAGCTGTTTTTT.

J is TRBJ2-1 and V is TRBV27; D gene unclear. This CDR3 has 12 residues. With 3 bases removed from V and 2 bases from J, the gap between germline ends came to 2 bases. CDR1 is MNHEY and CDR2 is SMNVEV in the germline V gene (reference sequence). In DNA, the CDR3 is TGTGCCAGCAGTTTCGCCTACAATGAGCAGTTCTTC. Encoded protein: CASSFAYNEQFF.

The rearrangement uses TRBV7-9 and TRBJ1-3; no firm D call. CDR3 length: 16 amino acids. The V end lost 5 bases, the J end lost 0 bases, and 14 bases lay between the germline ends. In germline, CDR1 is SEHNR, CDR2 FQNEAQ (reference sequence). The CDR3 DNA reads as TGTGCCAGCAGCCCCTCCCGCTCGAGCTCTGGAAACACCATATATTTT. This translates into CASSPSRSSSGNTIYF.

V usage is TRBV28 and J usage is TRBJ1-2; 8 positions agree with TRBD1. The trim removed 5 bases at V and 6 bases at J, leaving 8 bases unmatched. Germline V lookup: CDR1 MDHEN, CDR2 SYDVKM. CDR3 size: 14 residues. The CDR3 loop is CASSRTGGFDGYTF. Written as DNA, the CDR3 is TGTGCCAGCAGTCGTACAGGGGGATTTGATGGCTACACCTTC.

CDR3 nucleotide sequence: TGTGCCAGCAGCCAAGAGTTGCCAGGGGGATTTGAAAAACTGTTTTTT. Its translation: CASSQELPGGFEKLFF. The chain employs TRBV14 and TRBJ1-4, with 7 bases fitting TRBD1. This CDR3 has 16 residues. Germline trimming cut 0 bases from V and 7 bases from J; bases unmatched to any gene: 8. Germline lookup yields CDR1 SGHDN and CDR2 FVKESK.

The gene calls are TRBV27 and TRBJ1-1, with TRBD1 matching 11 bases. The CDR3 contains 14 residues. CDR1 is MNHEY and CDR2 is SMNVEV in the germline V gene (reference sequence). Trimming at V came to 5 bases and at J to 7 bases, leaving 6 bases not matched to a gene. CDR3 coding DNA: TGTGCCAGCAGTATTGGACAGGGGGCAGATGAAGCTTTCTTT. It codes for CASSIGQGADEAFF.

The chain uses TRBV11-2 and TRBJ2-3, with TRBD1 matching 10 bases. The CDR3 loop spans 15 amino acids. Per the germline V gene, CDR1 is SGHAT and CDR2 is FQNNGV. V trimming: 5 bases; J trimming: 3 bases; junction bases outside the gene matches: 5. The CDR3 reads CASSRRDRGTDTQYF. The CDR3 DNA follows: TGTGCCAGCAGCCGCCGGGACAGGGGAACAGATACGCAGTATTTT.

The chain uses TRBV3-1 (or the pseudogene TRBV3-2) and TRBJ2-3, with a possible D match to TRBD2 (5 bases). The CDR3 runs to 17 residues. With 4 bases removed from V and 3 bases from J, the gap between germline ends came to 20 bases. Germline CDR1 and CDR2: LGHDT and YNNKEL (reference sequence). The CDR3 loop is CASSPGRLALLTDTQYF. The CDR3 DNA follows: TGTGCCAGCAGCCCGGGAAGGCTAGCTCTATTAACAGATACGCAGTATTTT.

The V call is TRBV7-2, the J call TRBJ1-2; D gene unclear. The CDR3 extends over 13 amino acids. Trimming shortened V by 2 bases and J by 5 bases, and 9 bases separated the two germline ends. Per germline, CDR1 SGHTA and CDR2 FQGNSA. The CDR3 DNA sequence: TGTGCCAGCAGCTTAAGCGCCGGATATGGCTACACCTTC. Amino acids: CASSLSAGYGYTF.

This clone was recorded once. The rearrangement joins TRBV6-5 to TRBJ2-7; 8 nucleotides align to TRBD2. The CDR3 consists of 16 residues. Germline V gene data show CDR1 as MNHEY and CDR2 as SVGAGI. The ends lost 3 bases at V and 7 bases at J; junction bases unmatched: 14. The CDR3 DNA reads TGTGCCAGCAGTTATAGTCTACGAGGGGGGACTAGGGAGCAGTACTTC. It encodes CASSYSLRGGTREQYF.

CDR3 sequence: CASSYDPGEGGANVLTF. The DNA of the CDR3 is TGTGCCAGCAGTTACGACCCCGGGGAAGGTGGGGCCAACGTCCTGACTTTC. The chain has TRBV6-2 or TRBV6-3 and TRBJ2-6, with D perhaps matching TRBD2 (5 bases). Trimming took 2 bases from V and 3 from J, leaving 14 bases between them. The CDR3 runs 17 residues. Germline values: CDR1 MNHEY, CDR2 SVGEGT.

The chain joins TRBV28 to TRBJ2-7, with D maybe TRBD2 (5 bases). V shed 3 bases and J shed 7 bases, with 10 bases lying between them. The CDR3 runs 12 residues. CDR1 and CDR2 (germline): MDHEN, SYDVKM. CDR3 nucleotides: TGTGCCAGCAGTTTGGCCCCGGGAGAGCAGTACTTC. Residues: CASSLAPGEQYF.

The chain links TRBV27 to TRBJ2-7, with D perhaps TRBD2 (6 bases). The CDR3 runs to 15 residues. The V gene's germline CDR1 is MNHEY and CDR2 SMNVEV (reference sequence). The V end lost 7 bases, the J end lost 4 bases, and 20 bases lay between the germline ends. The CDR3 sequence: CASTPSQGLSYEQYF. The CDR3 DNA reads as TGTGCCAGCACCCCCTCGCAGGGACTTTCTTACGAGCAGTACTTC.

V usage is TRBV2 and J usage is TRBJ2-1; weak D call: TRBD1 (5 bases). CDR1 and CDR2 (germline): SNHLY, FYNNEI. The CDR3 spans 15 residues. Trimming removed 6 bases from V and 5 bases from J, with 17 bases in between. The DNA of the CDR3 is TGTGCCAGCAGCCGACAGTCCCTACCAAACAATGAGCAGTTCTTC. Protein sequence: CASSRQSLPNNEQFF.

The chain combines TRBV18 with TRBJ1-4; tentative D call: TRBD1 (5 bases). There are 16 residues in the CDR3. Germline V gene sequence: CDR1 KGHSH, CDR2 LQKENI. With 3 bases removed from V and 7 bases from J, the gap between germline ends came to 18 bases. The CDR3 region is CASSPDSGEPFEKLFF. The CDR3 DNA follows: TGTGCCAGCTCACCGGACTCGGGGGAACCCTTTGAAAAACTGTTTTTT. The whole variable domain, filled in from reference TRBV18 and TRBJ1-4, reads NAGVMQNPRHLVRRRGQEARLRCSPMKGHSHVYWYRQLPEEGLKFMVYLQKENIIDESGMPKERFSAEFPKEGPSILRIQQVVRGDSAAYFCASSPDSGEPFEKLFFGSGTQLSVL.

This clone was seen once. V usage is TRBV11-1 and J usage is TRBJ2-1, with 14 bases aligning to TRBD2. Losses at the gene ends were 0 bases for V and 12 bases for J; bases not matched to a gene: 4. Germline V gene lookup returns CDR1 SGHAT and CDR2 FQDESV (reference sequence). The CDR3 runs to 15 residues. The CDR3 is CASSLAGLAGEGQFF. CDR3 DNA sequence: TGTGCCAGCAGCTTAGCGGGACTAGCGGGGGAAGGGCAGTTCTTC.

V usage is TRBV2 and J usage is TRBJ2-7, with D perhaps matching TRBD2 (6 bases). Trimming removed 6 bases from V and 0 bases from J, with 9 bases in between. Germline lookup yields CDR1 SNHLY and CDR2 FYNNEI. The CDR3 runs to 13 residues. The DNA for the CDR3 is TGTGCCAGCAGGAGGGACTCCTCCTACGAGCAGTACTTC. Its protein is CASRRDSSYEQYF. Full variable domain (outside the CDR3, taken from reference TRBV2 and TRBJ2-7): EPEVTQTPSHQVTQMGQEVILRCVPISNHLYFYWYRQILGQKVEFLVSFYNNEISEKSEIFDDQFSVERPDGSNFTLKIRSTKLEDSAMYFCASRRDSSYEQYFGPGTRLTVT.

The J gene is TRBJ2-3, the V gene TRBV20-1; D is possibly TRBD2 (5 bases). Germline CDR1 and CDR2: DFQATT and SNEGSKA (reference sequence). The CDR3 is 11 residues long. Trimming cost V 7 bases and J 4 bases, with 9 bases left between them. The CDR3 protein is CSGGSADTQYF. The CDR3 bases are TGCAGTGGTGGGAGTGCAGATACGCAGTATTTT.

V is TRBV7-6 and J is TRBJ2-2, with TRBD1 matching over 7 bases. Germline CDR1 SGHVS, CDR2 FNYEAQ. CDR3 length equals 11 residues. The chain's CDR3 is CAGRGTGELFF. CDR3 bases: TGTGCGGGCAGGGGGACCGGGGAGCTGTTTTTT.

This clone came up many times. The chain uses TRBV10-2 and TRBJ2-7; 7 bases line up with TRBD1. V dropped 4 bases and J dropped 6; count of bases not matched to a gene: 9. The CDR3 sequence is 14 residues long. CDR1 and CDR2 from the germline V gene are WSHSY and SAAADI. DNA of the CDR3: TGCGCCAGCAGTGGAAAAAGGGGGCGCGCCGAGCAGTACTTC. It encodes CASSGKRGRAEQYF.

This clone was picked up one time. V and J are TRBV25-1 and TRBJ2-2, with TRBD1 matching over 8 bases. This CDR3 region has 16 residues. After removal of 1 base from V and 4 bases from J, the junction contained 5 bases not matched to a gene. Germline V gene lookup returns CDR1 MGHDK and CDR2 SYGVNS. The chain's CDR3 is CASSELGRGPTGELFF. The CDR3 nucleotides are TGTGCCAGCAGTGAATTAGGCAGGGGGCCCACCGGGGAGCTGTTTTTT.

The rearrangement uses TRBV7-2 and TRBJ1-6, with a possible D match to TRBD1 (5 bases). Germline values: CDR1 SGHTA, CDR2 FQGNSA. Between the trimmed V and J ends, which lost 5 bases and 4 bases, there was a span of 12 bases. The CDR3 covers 15 residues. The CDR3 DNA reads as TGTGCCAGCAGCGCCCGACAGAATTATAATTCACCCCTCCACTTT. Translation: CASSARQNYNSPLHF.

The chain combines TRBV30 with TRBJ2-1; the match to TRBD2 covers 9 bases. V was pared by 2 bases and J by 10 bases, with 24 bases of the junction left unmatched. The CDR3 runs to 19 residues. Germline V lookup: CDR1 GTSNPN, CDR2 SVGIG (reference sequence). Here the CDR3 DNA reads TGTGCCTGGAGTCCAGCGGGAGGCCCCCATTATACCGCTCGGGGGGAGCAGTTCTTC. Amino acids: CAWSPAGGPHYTARGEQFF.

The chain links TRBV30 to TRBJ2-1; D ambiguous. Germline CDR1 reads GTSNPN; CDR2 reads SVGIG (reference sequence). V lost 5 bases and J lost 3, with 11 bases in between. The CDR3 loop spans 13 amino acids. The CDR3 sequence: CAWRNFDYNEQFF. DNA for the CDR3: TGTGCCTGGCGAAACTTCGACTACAATGAGCAGTTCTTC.

This clone was seen a few times. The gene calls are TRBV5-6 and TRBJ1-5; no firm D call. The CDR3 has 16 amino acids. In germline, CDR1 is SGHDT, CDR2 YYEEEE. The V end lost 2 bases, the J end lost 3 bases, and 15 bases lay between the germline ends. DNA of the CDR3: TGTGCCAGCAGCTTAAGGCTTCGGGAGCCCAATCAGCCCCAGCATTTT. Amino acids: CASSLRLREPNQPQHF.

The V and J genes are TRBV11-2 and TRBJ2-7; tentative D call: TRBD2 (7 bases). Trimming cost V 5 bases and J 6 bases, with 20 bases left between them. This CDR3 is 15 amino acids long. CDR1 and CDR2 (germline): SGHAT, FQNNGV. The CDR3 coding sequence is TGTGCCAGCAGCCCCCCGGGGGCGGGAGCAGGCGAGCAGTACTTC. Its protein is CASSPPGAGAGEQYF.

The J gene is TRBJ2-3, the V gene TRBV5-4; 7 bases map to TRBD2. This CDR3 has 14 residues. V was clipped by 0 bases and J by 2 bases; unmatched bases: 0. Germline V CDR1 and CDR2: SGHNT, YYREEE (reference sequence). The CDR3 sequence is CASSLGLATDTQYF. In DNA form, the CDR3 reads TGTGCCAGCAGCTTGGGACTAGCCACAGATACGCAGTATTTT.